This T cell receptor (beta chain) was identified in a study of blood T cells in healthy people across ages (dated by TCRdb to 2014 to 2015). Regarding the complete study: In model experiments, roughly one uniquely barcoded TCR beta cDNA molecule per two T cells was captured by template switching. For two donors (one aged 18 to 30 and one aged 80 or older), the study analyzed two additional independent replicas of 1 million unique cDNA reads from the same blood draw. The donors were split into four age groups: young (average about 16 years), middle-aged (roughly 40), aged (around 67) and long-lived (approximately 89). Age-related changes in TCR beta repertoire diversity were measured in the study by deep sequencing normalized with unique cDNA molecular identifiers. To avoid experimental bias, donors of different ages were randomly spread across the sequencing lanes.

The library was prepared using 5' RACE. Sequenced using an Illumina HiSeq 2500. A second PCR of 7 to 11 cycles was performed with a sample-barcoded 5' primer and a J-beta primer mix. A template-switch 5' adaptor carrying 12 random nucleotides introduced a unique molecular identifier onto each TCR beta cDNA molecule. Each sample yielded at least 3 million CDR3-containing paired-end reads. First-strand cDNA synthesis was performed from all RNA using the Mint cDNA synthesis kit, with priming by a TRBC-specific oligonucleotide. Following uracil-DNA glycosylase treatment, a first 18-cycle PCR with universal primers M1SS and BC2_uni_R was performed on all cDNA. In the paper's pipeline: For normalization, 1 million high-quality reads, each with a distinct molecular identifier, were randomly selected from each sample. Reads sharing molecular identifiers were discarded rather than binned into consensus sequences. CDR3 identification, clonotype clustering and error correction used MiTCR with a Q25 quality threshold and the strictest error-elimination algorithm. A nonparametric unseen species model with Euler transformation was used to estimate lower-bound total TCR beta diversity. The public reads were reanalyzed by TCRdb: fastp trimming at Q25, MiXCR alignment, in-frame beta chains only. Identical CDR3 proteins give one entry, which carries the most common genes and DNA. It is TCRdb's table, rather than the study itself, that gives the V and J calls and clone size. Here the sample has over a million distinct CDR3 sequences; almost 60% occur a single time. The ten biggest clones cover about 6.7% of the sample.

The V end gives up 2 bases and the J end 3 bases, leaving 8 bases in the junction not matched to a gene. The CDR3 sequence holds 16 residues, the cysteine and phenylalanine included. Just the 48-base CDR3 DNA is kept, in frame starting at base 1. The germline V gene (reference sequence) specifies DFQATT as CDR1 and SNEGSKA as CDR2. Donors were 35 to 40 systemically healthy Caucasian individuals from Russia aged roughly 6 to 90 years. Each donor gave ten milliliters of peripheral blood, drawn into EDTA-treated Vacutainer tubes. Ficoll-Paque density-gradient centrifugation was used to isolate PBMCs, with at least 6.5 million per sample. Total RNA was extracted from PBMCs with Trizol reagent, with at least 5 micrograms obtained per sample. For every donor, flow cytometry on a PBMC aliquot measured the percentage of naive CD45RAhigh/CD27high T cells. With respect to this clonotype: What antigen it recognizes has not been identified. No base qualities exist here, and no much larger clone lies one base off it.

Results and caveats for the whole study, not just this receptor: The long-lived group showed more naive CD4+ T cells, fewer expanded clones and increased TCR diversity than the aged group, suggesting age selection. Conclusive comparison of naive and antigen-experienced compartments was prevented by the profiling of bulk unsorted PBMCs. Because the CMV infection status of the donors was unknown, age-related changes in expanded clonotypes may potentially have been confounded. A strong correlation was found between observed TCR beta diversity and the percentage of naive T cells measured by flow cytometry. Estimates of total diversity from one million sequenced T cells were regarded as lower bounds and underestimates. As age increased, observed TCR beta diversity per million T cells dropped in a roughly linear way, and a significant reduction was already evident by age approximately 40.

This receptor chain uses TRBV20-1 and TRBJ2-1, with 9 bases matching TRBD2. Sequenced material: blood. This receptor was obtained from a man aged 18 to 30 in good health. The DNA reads TGCAGTGCTAGAATGCGGGAGGGGTCCCACTACAATGAGCAGTTCTTC. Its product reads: CSARMREGSHYNEQFF.